Shown below are 17 T cell receptor beta chains from a single sample sequenced in a study of T-cell memory formation after mild COVID-19. Each CDR3 protein gets one entry after TCRdb re-called the 5' RACE reads with MiXCR. The top ten hold 25% to 35% of the sample, which has tens of thousands of distinct CDR3 sequences, 16% seen once. Sequenced: PBMCs or a T cell subset sorted from them (not recorded which). These receptors originate from an adult woman who had mild COVID-19 (a few samples of this study predate the infection). Cell type and time point are not known.

This clonotype was counted only a few times. V gene TRBV20-1 combines with J gene TRBJ2-3, with 8 bases that match TRBD2. Unmatched junction bases numbered 8, after V lost 0 bases and J lost 3 bases. Germline V lookup: CDR1 DFQATT, CDR2 SNEGSKA (reference sequence). CDR3 length: 16 residues. CDR3 coding DNA: TGCAGTGCTAGAGACCTAACGGGGGGGGAGACAGATACGCAGTATTTT. Protein: CSARDLTGGETDTQYF.

J is TRBJ2-7 and V is TRBV24-1, with TRBD1 matching over 9 bases. V was pared by 4 bases and J by 3 bases, with 6 bases of the junction left unmatched. The germline V gene has CDR1 KGHDR and CDR2 SFDVKD. This CDR3 comprises 15 residues. Here the CDR3 DNA reads TGTGCCACCAGTGAGGGACAGGGTATCAACTACGAGCAGTACTTC. It specifies CATSEGQGINYEQYF.

This clonotype was recorded many times. The CDR3 nucleotides read TGTGCCACCAGTGATTTGCCCGGGGACAGGTCCTACAATGAGCAGTTCTTC. It yields the protein CATSDLPGDRSYNEQFF. The chain joins TRBV24-1 to TRBJ2-1; TRBD1 agrees at 8 bases. This CDR3 contains 17 residues. Germline trimming cut 0 bases from V and 1 base from J; bases unmatched to any gene: 4. Per the germline V gene, CDR1 is KGHDR and CDR2 is SFDVKD.

This clonotype was picked up a small number of times. The chain employs TRBV4-3 and TRBJ2-3, with D tentatively TRBD1 (6 bases). This CDR3 comprises 16 residues. The V end was cut by 5 bases, the J end by 1 base, with 16 bases between. Germline CDR1 is LGHNA and CDR2 is YSLEER. The CDR3 sequence is CASSKTGTRGTDTQYF. CDR3 coding DNA: TGCGCCAGCAGCAAAACAGGGACGAGGGGCACAGATACGCAGTATTTT.

Comment on this clonotype: One junction end does not reproduce the germline sequence, and a read error may be involved. This chain connects TRBV24-1 to TRBJ2-1; D may be TRBD2 (6 bases). Germline CDR1 is KGHDR and CDR2 is SFDVKD. The CDR3 is 17 amino acids. The CDR3 sequence: CSTSDPTSKSPYNEQFF. The CDR3 DNA is TGTTCCACCAGTGATCCTACTAGCAAAAGCCCCTACAATGAGCAGTTCTTC.

In its sample, this clonotype was seen a few times. The rearrangement links TRBV12-3 or TRBV12-4 to TRBJ2-1, with D unclear. The CDR3 runs 13 residues. Trimming shortened V by 5 bases and J by 8 bases, and 13 bases separated the two germline ends. CDR3 sequence (DNA): TGTGCCAGCAGTCCAAGTCTTCCCCATGAGCAGTTCTTC. The encoded protein is CASSPSLPHEQFF.

J is TRBJ2-3 and V is TRBV7-8; D may be TRBD2 (5 bases). This CDR3 is 15 amino acids long. Germline V gene sequence: CDR1 SGHVS, CDR2 FQNEAQ. V lost 5 bases and J 0 bases, leaving 12 bases between the germline ends. CDR3 nucleotides: TGTGCCAGCAGCCCCCCCCGGGGTAGCACAGATACGCAGTATTTT. Protein sequence: CASSPPRGSTDTQYF.

This chain joins TRBV7-9 and TRBJ1-5, with D unresolved. V was clipped by 3 bases and J by 4 bases, with 4 bases between them. The CDR3 extends over 12 amino acids. The germline V gene has CDR1 SEHNR and CDR2 FQNEAQ (reference sequence). CDR3 residues: CASSLTNQPQHF. DNA of the CDR3: TGTGCCAGCAGCTTGACAAATCAGCCCCAGCATTTT.

This clonotype was observed a few times. The rearrangement links TRBV5-1 to TRBJ2-3; D is unclear. Looked up from germline, CDR1 is SGHRS and CDR2 is YFSETQ. The CDR3 length is 15 residues. V was trimmed by 1 base and J by 3 bases, leaving 12 bases between them. CDR3 coding DNA: TGCGCCAGCAGCTTGTTGCACTTTTATACAGATACGCAGTATTTT. It is translated as CASSLLHFYTDTQYF.

This clonotype was found a few times. J is TRBJ2-7 and V is TRBV2; possible D gene TRBD2, 5 bases. CDR1 SNHLY and CDR2 FYNNEI come from the germline V gene. This CDR3 has 14 amino acids. The V gene lost 5 bases and the J gene lost 3 bases, with 14 bases spanning the gap. DNA for the CDR3: TGTGCCAGCAGTACGGAGGACGGATTCTACGAGCAGTACTTC. Translated: CASSTEDGFYEQYF.

This clonotype was picked up a small number of times. The chain uses TRBV7-6 and TRBJ2-5, with D possibly TRBD2 on 5 matching bases. Germline CDR1 reads SGHVS; CDR2 reads FNYEAQ. The CDR3 runs to 14 residues. V shed 5 bases and J shed 5 bases, with 15 bases lying between them. CDR3 region: CASSGLLGLETQYF. The CDR3 DNA reads as TGTGCCAGCAGCGGACTTTTGGGTTTGGAGACCCAGTACTTC.

J is TRBJ2-2 and V is TRBV12-3 or TRBV12-4; D not certain. This CDR3 has 16 amino acids. The V and J ends lost 7 bases and 5 bases respectively, with 20 bases between them. DNA for the CDR3: TGTGCCAGCACCCCCCGGGCCGGAACGAGAACCGGGGAGCTGTTTTTT. Amino acids: CASTPRAGTRTGELFF.

This clonotype came up a few times. The V gene is TRBV20-1, the J gene TRBJ2-5; TRBD2 agrees at 10 bases. The junction had 12 bases not matched to a gene; V was cut back by 6 bases and J by 2 bases. The CDR3 loop spans 16 amino acids. Germline V gene sequence: CDR1 DFQATT, CDR2 SNEGSKA (reference sequence). CDR3 nucleotide sequence: TGCAGTGCCAACCCCTCTGGGACTAGCGATCAAGAGACCCAGTACTTC. Its translation is CSANPSGTSDQETQYF.

The J gene is TRBJ2-7, the V gene TRBV7-9, with 8 bases that match TRBD1. Germline CDR1 reads SEHNR; CDR2 reads FQNEAQ (reference sequence). The junction had 8 bases not matched to a gene; V was cut back by 8 bases and J by 2 bases. The CDR3 is 14 amino acids. Here the CDR3 reads CASAGRQGTYEQYF. Written as DNA, the CDR3 is TGTGCCAGCGCTGGTAGACAGGGGACCTACGAGCAGTACTTC.

The sample holds many counts of this clonotype. The V gene is TRBV5-6, the J gene TRBJ2-1; no definite D call. The CDR3 is 15 residues long. From germline, CDR1 is SGHDT and CDR2 YYEEEE. With 0 bases removed from V and 2 bases from J, the gap between germline ends came to 9 bases. CDR3 loop: CASSLGDMPYNEQFF. DNA of the CDR3: TGTGCCAGCAGCTTGGGAGACATGCCCTACAATGAGCAGTTCTTC.

In this sample, this clonotype turned up a few times. The chain uses TRBV10-3 and TRBJ2-7; 8 nucleotides align to TRBD1. CDR1 is ENHRY, CDR2 SYGVKD, per germline. The CDR3 length is 14 residues. The V segment lost 10 bases and the J segment 2 bases; nucleotides outside the gene matches: 10. The CDR3 DNA follows: TGTGCCACCTTGGGGGAGACAGGGGCCTACGAGCAGTACTTC. Residues: CATLGETGAYEQYF.

The chain is built from TRBV9 and TRBJ2-3; 7 bases agree with TRBD2. CDR1 SGDLS and CDR2 YYNGEE come from the germline V gene. V lost 1 base to trimming and J lost 6 bases; unmatched junction nucleotides: 8. The CDR3 contains 15 residues. The CDR3 region is CASSVQFGGTDTQYF. CDR3 coding DNA: TGTGCCAGCAGCGTACAATTCGGGGGGACGGATACGCAGTATTTT.